These 28 T cell receptor beta chains were sequenced from one sample in a study of blood T cell repertoires in COVID-19. Assay: immunoSEQ multiplex PCR; the TCRdb copy retains only in-frame clones and omits some. The sample lists around 150,000 clones; approximately 78% were seen once. What was sequenced was peripheral blood. All receptors come from a human donor in a cohort sampled during active COVID-19.

V and J are TRBV19 and TRBJ1-2, with 8 bases that match TRBD1. The CDR3 length is 15 residues. The germline V gene encodes CDR1 LNHDA and CDR2 SQIVND (reference sequence). The J segment lost 8 bases and the V segment lost 3 bases, leaving 11 bases of the junction unmatched. The CDR3 nucleotides read TGTGCCAGTAGTATTGCTGAGACAGGGGTCGTCGGCTACACCTTC. The encoded protein is CASSIAETGVVGYTF.

V is TRBV19 and J is TRBJ2-2; 14 bases are shared with TRBD2. V gave up 4 bases and J gave up 6 bases; unmatched junction bases: 10. The CDR3 spans 18 residues. The germline V gene has CDR1 LNHDA and CDR2 SQIVND (reference sequence). CDR3 in amino acids: CASSTMGLAGVKAGELFF. The CDR3 region has the DNA TGTGCCAGTAGTACTATGGGACTAGCGGGAGTTAAGGCCGGGGAGCTGTTTTTT.

The chain links TRBV27 to TRBJ1-2, with unresolved D. Germline lookup yields CDR1 MNHEY and CDR2 SMNVEV (reference sequence). V lost 5 bases and J lost 8, with 21 bases in between. The CDR3 covers 15 residues. CDR3 coding DNA: TGTGCCAGCAGTCCCGACCTAGTCGCTACGTGGGGCTACACCTTC. Translating it yields CASSPDLVATWGYTF.

The V call is TRBV29-1, the J call TRBJ1-1; weak D call: TRBD1 (5 bases). The V end lost 4 bases, the J end lost 0 bases, and 6 bases lay between the germline ends. Germline V gives CDR1 SQVTM, CDR2 ANQGSEA. The CDR3 contains 12 residues. CDR3 sequence reads: CSVGTLNTEAFF. CDR3 DNA sequence: TGCAGCGTTGGGACACTGAACACTGAAGCTTTCTTT.

The gene calls are TRBV5-6 and TRBJ2-2; 10 nucleotides agree with TRBD1. With V trimmed by 2 bases and J by 5 bases, 6 bases remained unmatched. CDR3 length equals 16 residues. Germline CDR1 reads SGHDT; CDR2 reads YYEEEE. In nucleotides, the CDR3 is TGTGCCAGCAGCTTTGGACAGGGGGGTAAGACCGGGGAGCTGTTTTTT. Its translation is CASSFGQGGKTGELFF.

This rearrangement joins TRBV10-2 to TRBJ1-5; D ambiguous. This CDR3 comprises 12 residues. Germline V gene sequence: CDR1 WSHSY, CDR2 SAAADI. V lost 3 bases and J 4 bases, leaving 4 bases between the germline ends. The CDR3 coding sequence is TGCGCCAGCAGTGAACAGAATCAGCCCCAGCATTTT. This translates into CASSEQNQPQHF.

This chain connects TRBV28 to TRBJ2-7; 16 nucleotides agree with TRBD2. Germline CDR1 MDHEN, CDR2 SYDVKM. Trimming cost V 6 bases and J 2 bases; bases outside gene matches: 4. This CDR3 has 16 residues. The CDR3 loop is CASRGLAGGWAYEQYF. CDR3 in DNA: TGTGCCAGCAGGGGACTAGCGGGAGGGTGGGCCTACGAGCAGTACTTC. Variable domain in full (rest from reference TRBV28 and TRBJ2-7): DVKVTQSSRYLVKRTGEKVFLECVQDMDHENMFWYRQDPGLGLRLIYFSYDVKMKEKGDIPEGYSVSREKKERFSLILESASTNQTSMYLCASRGLAGGWAYEQYFGPGTRLTVT.

This clone was counted a few times. The rearrangement uses TRBV10-2 and TRBJ2-7; D not resolved. V dropped 1 base and J dropped 6 bases, with 7 bases sitting between them. Germline V gene sequence: CDR1 WSHSY, CDR2 SAAADI. The CDR3 has 12 amino acids. The DNA for the CDR3 is TGCGCCAGCAGTGAGTTGGTCGGCGAGCAGTACTTC. This codes for CASSELVGEQYF.

This chain links TRBV5-1 with TRBJ2-1; TRBD1 matches 8 bases. Germline loops: CDR1 SGHRS, CDR2 YFSETQ. J gave up 4 bases and V 4 bases, and 4 bases lay outside the gene matches. The CDR3 is 14 residues long. CDR3 region: CASSVGQDYNEQFF. The CDR3 region has the DNA TGCGCCAGCAGCGTGGGACAGGATTACAATGAGCAGTTCTTC.

This clone turned up a few times. The chain employs TRBV7-9 and TRBJ1-1; 7 bases map to TRBD1. There are 12 residues in the CDR3. The germline gives CDR1 SEHNR, CDR2 FQNEAQ (reference sequence). Losses at the gene ends were 5 bases for V and 8 bases for J; bases not matched to a gene: 5. CDR3 region: CASSLLTGEAFF. The CDR3 nucleotides read TGTGCCAGCAGCCTACTGACAGGGGAAGCTTTCTTT. The whole variable domain, filled in from reference TRBV7-9 and TRBJ1-1, reads DTGVSQNPRHKITKRGQNVTFRCDPISEHNRLYWYRQTLGQGPEFLTYFQNEAQLEKSRLLSDRFSAERPKGSFSTLEIQRTEQGDSAMYLCASSLLTGEAFFGQGTRLTVV.

The rearrangement links TRBV6-5 to TRBJ1-4; TRBD1 agrees at 12 bases. The germline V gene encodes CDR1 MNHEY and CDR2 SVGAGI. This CDR3 has 14 residues. V dropped 6 bases and J dropped 7; count of bases not matched to a gene: 3. DNA of the CDR3: TGTGCCAGCAGGGGGACAGGGGGCTTTGAAAAACTGTTTTTT. Its translation is CASRGTGGFEKLFF.

V usage is TRBV6-6 and J usage is TRBJ1-3, with D perhaps matching TRBD1 (6 bases). The CDR3 spans 17 residues. Trimming stripped 5 bases from V and 2 bases from J, with 19 bases between. CDR1 MNHNY and CDR2 SVGAGI come from the germline V gene (reference sequence). The CDR3 DNA follows: TGTGCCAGCAGTCTGGGTTGGAACAGGGCGACTGGAAACACCATATATTTT. Protein product: CASSLGWNRATGNTIYF.

The gene calls are TRBV10-1 and TRBJ2-7; maybe TRBD2 (5 bases). V was trimmed by 3 bases and J by 0 bases, leaving 18 bases between them. The CDR3 extends over 17 amino acids. Germline V gene lookup returns CDR1 WNHNN and CDR2 SYGVQD (reference sequence). The CDR3 DNA sequence: TGCGCCAGCAGTGATGGGTCCTGGCGGGCAAGCTCCTACGAGCAGTACTTC. Amino acids: CASSDGSWRASSYEQYF.

The V gene is TRBV4-1, the J gene TRBJ2-1; 10 bases are a match to TRBD2. This CDR3 region has 16 residues. Germline V gene sequence: CDR1 MGHRA, CDR2 YSYEKL. The J segment lost 3 bases and the V segment lost 4 bases, leaving 6 bases of the junction unmatched. The CDR3 sequence is CASSPGLAAGYNEQFF. In DNA, the CDR3 is TGCGCCAGCAGCCCAGGACTAGCGGCGGGCTACAATGAGCAGTTCTTC.

V gene TRBV6-1 combines with J gene TRBJ1-5; D is unclear. V lost 1 base and J 4 bases, leaving 5 bases between the germline ends. Per the germline V gene, CDR1 is MNHNS and CDR2 is SASEGT. This CDR3 is 13 amino acids long. CDR3 DNA sequence: TGTGCCAGCAGTGAAGACGGGAATCAGCCCCAGCATTTT. Translating it yields CASSEDGNQPQHF.

This clone was recorded a few times. This chain links TRBV3-1 (or the pseudogene TRBV3-2) with TRBJ2-2; 14 nucleotides line up with TRBD2. Per the germline V gene, CDR1 is LGHDT and CDR2 is YNNKEL (reference sequence). This CDR3 spans 17 amino acids. V shed 4 bases, J shed 5 bases, and the junction held 6 bases outside the gene matches. CDR3 DNA: TGTGCCAGCAGCCCCGTGCGGACTAGCGGGGGGACCGGGGAGCTGTTTTTT. Its protein is CASSPVRTSGGTGELFF.

The count of this clone is one. The rearrangement joins TRBV7-6 to TRBJ2-5; 7 positions match TRBD1. The CDR3 spans 16 residues. The germline CDR1 and CDR2 sequences are SGHVS and FNYEAQ. V lost 6 bases and J lost 1; bases outside the gene matches: 11. In DNA, the CDR3 is TGTGCCAGCAGACCAAGACAGGGAAGGGGCCAAGAGACCCAGTACTTC. Its protein product is CASRPRQGRGQETQYF.

This clone was detected only a few times. This sequence joins TRBV7-9 and TRBJ1-6; D is ambiguous. Germline V gene sequence: CDR1 SEHNR, CDR2 FQNEAQ (reference sequence). The CDR3 is 14 residues long. V shed 3 bases and J shed 5 bases, with 8 bases lying between them. CDR3 sequence reads: CASSFGADNSPLHF. In DNA, the CDR3 is TGTGCCAGCAGCTTTGGTGCAGATAATTCACCCCTCCACTTT.

This chain's CDR3 is CAAGDSGRTDEQFF. The CDR3, as DNA: TGTGCCGCAGGCGATAGCGGGAGGACCGATGAGCAGTTCTTC. V gene TRBV24-1 combines with J gene TRBJ2-1; 10 bases align to TRBD2. The CDR3 is made up of 14 amino acids. J lost 8 bases, V lost 12 bases, and 12 bases had no gene match. Germline V gene sequence: CDR1 KGHDR, CDR2 SFDVKD.

A few counts support this clone. The chain's CDR3 is CASITQRGSYEQYF. In nucleotides, the CDR3 is TGCGCCAGCATCACCCAAAGGGGCTCCTACGAGCAGTACTTC. V gene TRBV23-1 combines with J gene TRBJ2-7; D is perhaps TRBD1 (5 bases). TRBV23-1 is known as an ORF, though its function is uncertain. Trimming pared 7 bases from V and 0 bases from J, leaving 13 bases between. The CDR3 has 14 amino acids.

This chain uses TRBV30 with TRBJ2-2, with 10 bases identical to TRBD2. CDR1 is GTSNPN, CDR2 SVGIG, per germline (reference sequence). The length of the CDR3 is 15 residues. Trimming at V came to 3 bases and at J to 3 bases, leaving 4 bases not matched to a gene. CDR3 in DNA: TGTGCCTGGAGGGGGACTAGCGCGCACACCGGGGAGCTGTTTTTT. It yields the protein CAWRGTSAHTGELFF.

The CDR3: CASSSIAGTGELFF. The DNA for the CDR3 is TGTGCCAGCAGTTCGATAGCGGGCACCGGGGAGCTGTTTTTT. The V call is TRBV6-6, the J call TRBJ2-2; 7 bases are shared with TRBD2. From germline, CDR1 is MNHNY and CDR2 SVGAGI (reference sequence). The junction had 3 bases not matched to a gene; V was cut back by 4 bases and J by 4 bases. This CDR3 spans 14 amino acids.

V is TRBV5-1 and J is TRBJ2-1, with 8 nucleotides matching TRBD2. The CDR3 length is 17 residues. V trimming: 0 bases; J trimming: 3 bases; junction bases outside the gene matches: 8. Germline V gene data show CDR1 as SGHRS and CDR2 as YFSETQ. The CDR3 loop is CASSLAALAEVYNEQFF. CDR3 nucleotides: TGCGCCAGCAGCTTGGCCGCACTAGCGGAGGTCTACAATGAGCAGTTCTTC. Drawing the rest from reference TRBV5-1 and TRBJ2-1, the complete variable domain is KAGVTQTPRYLIKTRGQQVTLSCSPISGHRSVSWYQQTPGQGLQFLFEYFSETQRNKGNFPGRFSGRQFSNSRSEMNVSTLELGDSALYLCASSLAALAEVYNEQFFGPGTRLTVL.

The V and J genes are TRBV7-8 and TRBJ1-1; D possibly corresponds to TRBD1 (5 bases). The CDR3 is 15 residues long. V shed 6 bases and J shed 1 base, with 15 bases lying between them. CDR1 and CDR2 (germline): SGHVS, FQNEAQ. CDR3 residues: CASSHPRGGNTEAFF. CDR3 sequence (DNA): TGTGCCAGCAGTCACCCTCGGGGGGGGAACACTGAAGCTTTCTTT.

This clone has just a few counts. The chain uses TRBV19 and TRBJ2-1; D may be TRBD2 (5 bases). Germline CDR1 reads LNHDA; CDR2 reads SQIVND (reference sequence). The CDR3 is made up of 11 amino acids. V shed 6 bases and J shed 8 bases, with 8 bases lying between them. CDR3 region: CASRDWDEQFF. CDR3 coding DNA: TGTGCCAGTAGGGACTGGGATGAGCAGTTCTTC.

The V call is TRBV7-2, the J call TRBJ2-5, with TRBD1 matching 7 bases. The CDR3 runs 15 residues. V lost 9 bases to trimming and J lost 2 bases; unmatched junction nucleotides: 12. Looked up from germline, CDR1 is SGHTA and CDR2 is FQGNSA. CDR3 coding DNA: TGTGCCAGTCTCCCGAGGGGGCGTGGGCAAGAGACCCAGTACTTC. It is translated as CASLPRGRGQETQYF.

J is TRBJ1-2 and V is TRBV7-8; TRBD1 matches 9 bases. Germline CDR1 is SGHVS and CDR2 is FQNEAQ. The CDR3 runs 17 residues. V trimming: 1 base; J trimming: 5 bases; junction bases outside the gene matches: 11. Written as DNA, the CDR3 is TGTGCCAGCAGCTTAGGGAAGGGACAGGGCCTATTTTATGGCTACACCTTC. Residues: CASSLGKGQGLFYGYTF. The complete variable domain, with remaining parts taken from reference TRBV7-8 and TRBJ1-2, reads GAGVSQSPRYKVAKRGQDVALRCDPISGHVSLFWYQQALGQGPEFLTYFQNEAQLDKSGLPSDRFFAERPEGSVSTLKIQRTQQEDSAVYLCASSLGKGQGLFYGYTFGSGTRLTVV.

V gene TRBV20-1 combines with J gene TRBJ2-5; TRBD2 matches 13 bases. Trimming at V came to 3 bases and at J to 3 bases, leaving 7 bases not matched to a gene. Germline CDR1 reads DFQATT; CDR2 reads SNEGSKA (reference sequence). This CDR3 contains 16 residues. CDR3 nucleotides: TGCAGTGCTAGTTGGACTAGCGGGGGAATAGAAGAGACCCAGTACTTC. Translating it yields CSASWTSGGIEETQYF.